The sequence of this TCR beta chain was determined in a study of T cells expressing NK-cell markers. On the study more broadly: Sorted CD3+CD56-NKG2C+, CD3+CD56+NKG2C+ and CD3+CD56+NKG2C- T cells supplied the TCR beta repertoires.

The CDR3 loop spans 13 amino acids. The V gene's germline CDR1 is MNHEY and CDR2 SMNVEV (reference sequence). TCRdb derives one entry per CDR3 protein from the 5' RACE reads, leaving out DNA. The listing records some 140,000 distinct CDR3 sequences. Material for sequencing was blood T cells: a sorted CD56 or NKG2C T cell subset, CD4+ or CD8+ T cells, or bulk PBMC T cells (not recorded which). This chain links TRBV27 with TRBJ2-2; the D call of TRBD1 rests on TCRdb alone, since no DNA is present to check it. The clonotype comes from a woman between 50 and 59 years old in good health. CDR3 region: CASTRPGTGELFF.